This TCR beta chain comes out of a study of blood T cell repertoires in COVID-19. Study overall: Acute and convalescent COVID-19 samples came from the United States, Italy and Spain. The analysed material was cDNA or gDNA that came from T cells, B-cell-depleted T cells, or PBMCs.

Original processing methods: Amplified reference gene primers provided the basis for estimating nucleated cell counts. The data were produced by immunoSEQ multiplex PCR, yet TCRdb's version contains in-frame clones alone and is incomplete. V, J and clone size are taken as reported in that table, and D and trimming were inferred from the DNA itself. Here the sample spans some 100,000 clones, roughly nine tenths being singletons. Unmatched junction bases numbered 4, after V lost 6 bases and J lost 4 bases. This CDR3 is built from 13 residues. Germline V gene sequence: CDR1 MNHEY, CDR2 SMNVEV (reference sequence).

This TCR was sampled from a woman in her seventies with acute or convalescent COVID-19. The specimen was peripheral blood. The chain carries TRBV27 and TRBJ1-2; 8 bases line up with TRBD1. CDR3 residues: CASRTTGGYGYTF. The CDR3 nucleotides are TGTGCCAGCAGGACAACAGGGGGCTATGGCTACACCTTC.